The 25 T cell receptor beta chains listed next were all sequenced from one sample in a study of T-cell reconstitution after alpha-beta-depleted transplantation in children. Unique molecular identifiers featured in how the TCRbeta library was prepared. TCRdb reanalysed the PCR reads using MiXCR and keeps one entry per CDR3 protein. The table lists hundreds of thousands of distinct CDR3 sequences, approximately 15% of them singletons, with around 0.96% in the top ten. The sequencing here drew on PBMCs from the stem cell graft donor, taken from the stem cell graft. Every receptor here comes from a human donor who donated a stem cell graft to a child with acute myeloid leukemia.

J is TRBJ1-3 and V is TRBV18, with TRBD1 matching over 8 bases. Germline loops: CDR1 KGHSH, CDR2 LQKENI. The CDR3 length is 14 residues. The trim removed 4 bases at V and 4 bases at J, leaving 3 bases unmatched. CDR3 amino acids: CASSQTGVGNTIYF. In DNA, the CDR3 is TGTGCCAGCTCACAGACAGGGGTCGGAAACACCATATATTTT.

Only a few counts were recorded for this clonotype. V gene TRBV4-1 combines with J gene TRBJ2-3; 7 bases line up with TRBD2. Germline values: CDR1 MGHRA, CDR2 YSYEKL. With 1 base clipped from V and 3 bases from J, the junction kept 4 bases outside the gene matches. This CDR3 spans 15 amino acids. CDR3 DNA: TGCGCCAGCAGCCAAGGCCTCGGGGGGACAGATACGCAGTATTTT. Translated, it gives CASSQGLGGTDTQYF.

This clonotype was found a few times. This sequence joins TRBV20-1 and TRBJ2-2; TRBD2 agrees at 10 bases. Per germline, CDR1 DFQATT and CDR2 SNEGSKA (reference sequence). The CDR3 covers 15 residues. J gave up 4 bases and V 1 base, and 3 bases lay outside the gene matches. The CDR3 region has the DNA TGCAGTGCTAGAGTAACTAGCGGGACCACCGGGGAGCTGTTTTTT. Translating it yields CSARVTSGTTGELFF.

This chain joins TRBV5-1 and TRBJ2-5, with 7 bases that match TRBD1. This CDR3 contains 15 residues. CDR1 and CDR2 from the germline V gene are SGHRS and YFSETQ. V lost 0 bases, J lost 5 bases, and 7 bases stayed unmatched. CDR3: CASSLGQGLEETQYF. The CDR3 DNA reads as TGCGCCAGCAGCTTGGGACAGGGATTGGAGGAGACCCAGTACTTC.

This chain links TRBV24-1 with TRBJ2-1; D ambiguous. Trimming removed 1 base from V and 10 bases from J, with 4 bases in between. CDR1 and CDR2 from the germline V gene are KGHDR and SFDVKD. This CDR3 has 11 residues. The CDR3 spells CATSDFGEQFF. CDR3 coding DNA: TGTGCCACCAGTGATTTCGGGGAGCAGTTCTTC.

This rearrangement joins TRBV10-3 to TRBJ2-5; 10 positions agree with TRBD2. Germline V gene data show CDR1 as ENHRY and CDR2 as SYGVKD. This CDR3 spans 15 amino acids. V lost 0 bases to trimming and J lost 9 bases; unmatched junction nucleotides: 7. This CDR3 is CAISESGLAGAAQYF. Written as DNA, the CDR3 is TGTGCCATCAGTGAGTCAGGCCTAGCGGGGGCGGCCCAGTACTTC.

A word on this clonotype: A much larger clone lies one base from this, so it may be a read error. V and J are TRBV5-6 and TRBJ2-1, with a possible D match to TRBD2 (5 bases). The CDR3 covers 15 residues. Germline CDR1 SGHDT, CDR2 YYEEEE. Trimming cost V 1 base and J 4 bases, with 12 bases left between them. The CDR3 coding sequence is TGTGCCAGCAGCTTGAGGCGGGTGGCATACAATGAGCAGTTCTTC. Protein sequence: CASSLRRVAYNEQFF.

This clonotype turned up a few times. The CDR3 sequence is CATSRDRNNEKLFF. The CDR3 nucleotides read TGTGCCACCAGCAGAGATAGGAACAATGAAAAACTGTTTTTT. The J gene is TRBJ1-4, the V gene TRBV15; the D is unclear. Germline lookup yields CDR1 LNHNV and CDR2 YYDKDF (reference sequence). The CDR3 has 14 amino acids. Between the trimmed V and J ends, which lost 0 bases and 5 bases, there was a span of 7 bases.

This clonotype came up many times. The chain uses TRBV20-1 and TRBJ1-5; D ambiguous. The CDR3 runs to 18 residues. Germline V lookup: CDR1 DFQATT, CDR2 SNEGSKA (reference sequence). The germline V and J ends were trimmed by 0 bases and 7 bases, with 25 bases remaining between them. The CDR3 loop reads CSARDLKESEVINQPQHF. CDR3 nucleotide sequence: TGCAGTGCTAGAGATCTTAAAGAAAGCGAGGTTATTAACCAGCCCCAGCATTTT.

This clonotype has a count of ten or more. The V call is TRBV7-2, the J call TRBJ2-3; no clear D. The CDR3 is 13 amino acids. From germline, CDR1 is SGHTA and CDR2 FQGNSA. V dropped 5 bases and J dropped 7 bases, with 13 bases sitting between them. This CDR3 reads CASSPKSENTQYF. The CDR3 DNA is TGTGCCAGCAGCCCAAAGTCGGAGAATACGCAGTATTTT.

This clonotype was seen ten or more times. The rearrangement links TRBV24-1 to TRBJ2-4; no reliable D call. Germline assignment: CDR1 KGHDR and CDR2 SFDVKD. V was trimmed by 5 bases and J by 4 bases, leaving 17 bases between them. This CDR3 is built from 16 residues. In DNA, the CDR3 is TGTGCCACCAGTGCCGCTGGTTGGAGTGGGAAAAACATTCAGTACTTC. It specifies CATSAAGWSGKNIQYF.

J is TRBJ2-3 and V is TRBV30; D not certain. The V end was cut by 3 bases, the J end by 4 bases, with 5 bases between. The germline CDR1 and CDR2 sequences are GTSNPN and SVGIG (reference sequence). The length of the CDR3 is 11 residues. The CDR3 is CAWSLPDTQYF. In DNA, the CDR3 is TGTGCCTGGAGCCTCCCAGATACGCAGTATTTT. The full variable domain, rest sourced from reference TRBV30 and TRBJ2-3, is SQTIHQWPATLVQPVGSPLSLECTVEGTSNPNLYWYRQAAGRGLQLLFYSVGIGQISSEVPQNLSASRPQDRQFILSSKKLLLSDSGFYLCAWSLPDTQYFGPGTRLTVL.

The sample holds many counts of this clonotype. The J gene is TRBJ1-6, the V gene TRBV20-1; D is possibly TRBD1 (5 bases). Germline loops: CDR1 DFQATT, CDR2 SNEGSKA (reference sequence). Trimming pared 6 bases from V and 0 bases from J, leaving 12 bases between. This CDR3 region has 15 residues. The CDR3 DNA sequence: TGCAGTGCAGTCAGGGAGAGCTCCTATAATTCACCCCTCCACTTT. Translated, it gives CSAVRESSYNSPLHF.

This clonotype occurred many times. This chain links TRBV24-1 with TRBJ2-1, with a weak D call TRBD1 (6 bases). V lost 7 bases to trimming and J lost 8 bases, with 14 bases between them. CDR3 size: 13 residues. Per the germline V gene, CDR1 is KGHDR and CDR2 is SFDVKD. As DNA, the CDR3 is TGTGCCACCAGCCAGGGGACGGACGATGAGCAGTTCTTC. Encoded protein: CATSQGTDDEQFF.

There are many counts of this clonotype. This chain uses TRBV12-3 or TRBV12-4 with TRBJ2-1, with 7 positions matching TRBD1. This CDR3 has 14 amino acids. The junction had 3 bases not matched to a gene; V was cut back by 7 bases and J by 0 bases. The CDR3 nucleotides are TGTGCCAGCACCTGGGACAGCTCCTACAATGAGCAGTTCTTC. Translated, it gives CASTWDSSYNEQFF.

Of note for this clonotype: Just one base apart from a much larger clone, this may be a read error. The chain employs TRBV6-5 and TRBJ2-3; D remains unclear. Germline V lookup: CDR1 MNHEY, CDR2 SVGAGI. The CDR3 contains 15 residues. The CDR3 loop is CASSYEGSFTHTQYF. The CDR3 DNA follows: TGTGCCAGCAGTTACGAAGGCAGCTTCACACATACGCAGTATTTT.

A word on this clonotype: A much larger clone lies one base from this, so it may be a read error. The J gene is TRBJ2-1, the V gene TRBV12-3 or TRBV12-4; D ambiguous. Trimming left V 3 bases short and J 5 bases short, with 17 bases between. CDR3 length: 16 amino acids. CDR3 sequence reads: CASSFPHNYVNNEQFF. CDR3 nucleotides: TGTGCCAGCAGTTTTCCCCACAATTATGTCAACAATGAGCAGTTCTTC.

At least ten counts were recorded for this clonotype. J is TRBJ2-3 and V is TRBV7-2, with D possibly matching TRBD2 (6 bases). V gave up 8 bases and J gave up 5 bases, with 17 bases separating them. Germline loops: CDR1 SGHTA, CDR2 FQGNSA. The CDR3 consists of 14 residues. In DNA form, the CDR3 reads TGTGCCAGCGGCCGCGATGGAGCGGGAGATACGCAGTATTTT. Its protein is CASGRDGAGDTQYF.

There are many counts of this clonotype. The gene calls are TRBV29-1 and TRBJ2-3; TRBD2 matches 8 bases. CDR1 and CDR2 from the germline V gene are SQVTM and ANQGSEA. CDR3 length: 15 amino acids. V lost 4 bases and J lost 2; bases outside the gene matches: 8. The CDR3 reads CSVAGGRLFTDTQYF. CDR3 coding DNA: TGCAGCGTTGCGGGGGGGCGTTTGTTCACAGATACGCAGTATTTT.

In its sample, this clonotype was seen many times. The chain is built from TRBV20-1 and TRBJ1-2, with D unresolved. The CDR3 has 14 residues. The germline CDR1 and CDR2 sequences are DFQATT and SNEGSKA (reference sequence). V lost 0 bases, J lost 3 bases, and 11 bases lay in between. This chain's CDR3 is CSARDKGRDYGYTF. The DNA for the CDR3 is TGCAGTGCTAGAGATAAAGGGAGAGACTATGGCTACACCTTC.

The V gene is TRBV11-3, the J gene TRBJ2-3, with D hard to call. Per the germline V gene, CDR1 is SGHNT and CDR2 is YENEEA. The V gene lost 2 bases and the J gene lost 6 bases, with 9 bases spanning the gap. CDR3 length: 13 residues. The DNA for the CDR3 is TGTGCCAGCAGCTTACGACACTCGGATACGCAGTATTTT. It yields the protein CASSLRHSDTQYF. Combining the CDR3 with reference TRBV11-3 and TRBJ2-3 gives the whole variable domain EAGVVQSPRYKIIEKKQPVAFWCNPISGHNTLYWYLQNLGQGPELLIRYENEEAVDDSQLPKDRFSAERLKGVDSTLKIQPAELGDSAVYLCASSLRHSDTQYFGPGTRLTVL.

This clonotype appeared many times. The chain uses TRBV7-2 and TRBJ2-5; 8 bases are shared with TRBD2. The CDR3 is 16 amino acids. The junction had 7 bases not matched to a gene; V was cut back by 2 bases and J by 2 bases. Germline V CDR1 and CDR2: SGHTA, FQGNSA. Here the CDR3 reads CASSLSGGGSQETQYF. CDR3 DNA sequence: TGTGCCAGCAGCTTATCAGGCGGGGGGAGTCAAGAGACCCAGTACTTC.

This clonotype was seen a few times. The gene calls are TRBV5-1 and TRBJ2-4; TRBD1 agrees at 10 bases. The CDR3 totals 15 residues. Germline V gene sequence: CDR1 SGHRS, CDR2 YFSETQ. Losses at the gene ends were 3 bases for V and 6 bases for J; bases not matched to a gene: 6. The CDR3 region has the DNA TGCGCCAGCAGCTCTAGGGGACAGGGGCGAAACATTCAGTACTTC. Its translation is CASSSRGQGRNIQYF.

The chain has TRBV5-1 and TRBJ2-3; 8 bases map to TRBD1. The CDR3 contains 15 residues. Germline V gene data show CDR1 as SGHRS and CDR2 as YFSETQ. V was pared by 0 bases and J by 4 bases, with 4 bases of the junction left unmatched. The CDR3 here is CASSLGRGQADTQYF. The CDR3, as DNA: TGCGCCAGCAGCTTGGGCAGGGGGCAGGCAGATACGCAGTATTTT.

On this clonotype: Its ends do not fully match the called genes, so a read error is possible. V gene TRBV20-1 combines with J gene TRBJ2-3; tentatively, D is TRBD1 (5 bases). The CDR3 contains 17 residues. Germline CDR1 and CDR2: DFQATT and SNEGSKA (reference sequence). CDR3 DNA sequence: TGCTGTGCTAGATTCCGACAGACCCCAACTCGGACAGATACGCAGTATTTT. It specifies CCARFRQTPTRTDTQYF.